This is a list of T cell receptor beta chains from one sample in a study of blood T cell repertoires in COVID-19. Data came from immunoSEQ multiplex PCR; TCRdb stores just in-frame clones and leaves some out. Here the sample spans about 350,000 clones, about nine tenths being singletons. The source material was PBMCs or T cells enriched from blood (not recorded which). The receptors come from a woman aged 25 to 45 who had been exposed to COVID-19. The conserved cysteine and the conserved F or W are not part of the CDR3 here. A D gene is named only where the DNA matches it firmly.

>-|TRBV12-3/TRBV12-4|TRBJ2-5
ASSPHRGETQY
>TRBD1|TRBV5-4|TRBJ2-1
ASSLSRDRVANEQF
>TRBD2|TRBV11-3|TRBJ2-2
ASSLGLTSGRALDTGELF
>TRBD1|TRBV27|TRBJ1-6
ASSYSGTGFPSPLH
>TRBD2|TRBV28|TRBJ2-7
ASSLSGTTSYEQY
>TRBD1|TRBV28|TRBJ2-1
ASSFIGTGFSHEQF
>-|TRBV9|TRBJ2-2
ASSGRDSYYTGELF
>-|TRBV2|TRBJ2-3
ASSEYYLDTQY
>-|TRBV5-1|TRBJ2-7
ASSLAGQSFSYEQY
>-|TRBV6-1|TRBJ1-1
ASSEGRVNTEAF
>TRBD2|TRBV3-1/TRBV3-2|TRBJ2-3
ASSPNAGADTQY
>TRBD2|TRBV6-5|TRBJ2-5
ASRVLAGAETQY
>-|TRBV5-1|TRBJ1-3
ASSLAGSGNTIY
>TRBD2|TRBV5-1|TRBJ2-1
ASDHRGIAGGTYNEQF
>-|TRBV19|TRBJ2-3
ASSIVRQGGADTQY
>-|TRBV28|TRBJ1-1
ASSAQGGLSEAF
>TRBD2|TRBV27|TRBJ2-1
ASSTRGLAGGSHEQF
>-|TRBV7-3|TRBJ1-1
ASSPSGPGGAF
>-|TRBV14|TRBJ1-6
ASSQDRGAGSYNSPLH
>-|TRBV21-1|TRBJ2-7
ASSRRRVEGEQY
>-|TRBV27|TRBJ2-7
ASSLSGDPRGYEQY
>-|TRBV9|TRBJ2-3
ASSVALPGLTDTQY
>TRBD1|TRBV12-3/TRBV12-4|TRBJ1-2
ASRPGGDYGYT
>-|TRBV2|TRBJ1-5
ASKGGNLAQH
>-|TRBV30|TRBJ1-2
AWTYLGVGYT
>TRBD2|TRBV5-1|TRBJ2-7
ASSTEAGGRGYGEQY
>-|TRBV6-1|TRBJ1-3
ASSERRAGSGNTIY
>TRBD2|TRBV27|TRBJ2-7
ASSLKRTSVSYEQY
>-|TRBV18|TRBJ2-7
ASSLSQVFEQY
>-|TRBV4-1|TRBJ1-5
ASSQDVPGPVFSNQPQH
>TRBD2|TRBV3-1/TRBV3-2|TRBJ2-1
ASSQGWLAGREQF
>TRBD1|TRBV9|TRBJ2-5
ASSVQGAGETQY
>-|TRBV10-3|TRBJ2-2
AISTGTGEVGELF
>TRBD2|TRBV28|TRBJ2-7
ASSASGTSSYEQY
>-|TRBV27|TRBJ1-2
ASLGAWPYGYT
>-|TRBV24-1|TRBJ1-2
ATSEPNIVTGSYGYT
>-|TRBV7-6|TRBJ1-3
ASSLILGLSGNTIY
>TRBD1|TRBV24-1|TRBJ1-2
ATSDPWTGGADGYT
>TRBD2|TRBV30|TRBJ2-7
AWSHGSGRGYEQY
>TRBD1|TRBV6-5|TRBJ1-2
ASTRTGGRYGYT
>-|TRBV10-3|TRBJ1-5
AISETQDQPQH
>-|TRBV7-8|TRBJ2-2
ASTLAELTGELF
>TRBD2|TRBV6-4|TRBJ2-3
ASSGLAGSSTDTQY
>TRBD2|TRBV5-1|TRBJ2-7
ASTGLAGPEEQY
>TRBD1|TRBV18|TRBJ1-1
ASSFPGQGAENTEAF
>-|TRBV24-1|TRBJ2-1
ATSDLKRDNYNEQF
>-|TRBV7-8|TRBJ1-2
ASSQPGGRGNYGYT
>TRBD2|TRBV4-2|TRBJ2-3
ASSQGTSGSIRDTQY
>TRBD2|TRBV6-2/TRBV6-3|TRBJ2-1
ASSYRLAGGNEQF
>TRBD2|TRBV7-6|TRBJ2-3
ASSLSSGRGTDTQY
>-|TRBV30|TRBJ2-7
AWSPLGYEQY
>TRBD1|TRBV10-1|TRBJ2-1
ASSESGWTGDYNEQF
>TRBD1|TRBV27|TRBJ1-2
ASSVIRTGGSYGYT
>TRBD1|TRBV5-1|TRBJ1-5
ASRPTPGTGNQPQH
>TRBD1|TRBV9|TRBJ1-1
ASSAWGQSPNTEAF
>TRBD1|TRBV28|TRBJ1-4
AVRGPATNEKLF
>TRBD1|TRBV7-9|TRBJ2-7
ASRPMGQGASYEQY